This paragraph reports one TCR beta chain. The same CDR3 can be traced to other DNA sequences in this sample. The data originate from a study of control samples from healthy donors and cancer patients. Sequencing used immunoSEQ multiplex PCR; TCRdb keeps in-frame clones, though not all of them. The sample includes over 120,000 clones, around 92% of them seen just once. The clonotype comes from a man aged 30 to 39 in good health. The sequencing sample was made of blood.

CDR3 in DNA: TGTGCCAGCAGCCGCACCGGGGAGCTGTTTTTT. It codes for CASSRTGELFF. The genes are TRBV12-3 or TRBV12-4 and TRBJ2-2; D ambiguous. With 6 bases removed from V and 4 bases from J, the gap between germline ends came to 3 bases. The CDR3 sequence is 11 residues long.